A single sample gave rise to the 23 T cell receptor beta chains below, sequenced in a study of blood T cell repertoires in COVID-19. Libraries were prepared by immunoSEQ multiplex PCR; TCRdb keeps only in-frame clonotypes and omits some of them. In the table there are 300,000 to 500,000 clones, around 87% of which are singletons. The sequenced material came from PBMCs or T cells enriched from blood (not recorded which). All receptors derive from a woman aged 25 to 39 with acute COVID-19.

Here the CDR3 reads CASSPGGRGSNTGELFF. The CDR3 DNA follows: TGCGCCAGCAGCCCAGGGGGCCGAGGCTCGAACACCGGGGAGCTGTTTTTT. The J gene is TRBJ2-2, the V gene TRBV4-1; TRBD1 matches at 8 bases. With V trimmed by 4 bases and J by 0 bases, 7 bases remained unmatched. The germline CDR1 and CDR2 sequences are MGHRA and YSYEKL. The CDR3 spans 17 residues.

This CDR3 reads CATSRGGTLETQYF. The CDR3 DNA is TGTGCCACCAGCAGAGGAGGGACTCTGGAGACCCAGTACTTC. The chain joins TRBV15 to TRBJ2-5, with D possibly matching TRBD2 (6 bases). The CDR3 is 14 amino acids. Germline V gene sequence: CDR1 LNHNV, CDR2 YYDKDF (reference sequence). V lost 1 base to trimming and J lost 5 bases, with 11 bases between them.

The chain joins TRBV3-1 (or the pseudogene TRBV3-2) to TRBJ1-2, with 7 positions matching TRBD1. The CDR3 runs to 13 residues. Germline CDR1 LGHDT, CDR2 YNNKEL (reference sequence). Trimming removed 1 base from V and 7 bases from J; junction bases left unmatched: 3. In nucleotides, the CDR3 is TGTGCCAGCAGCCAAGGACAGGGTTTTGGCTACACCTTC. Translation: CASSQGQGFGYTF.

The V call is TRBV10-2, the J call TRBJ1-2, with D perhaps TRBD1 (5 bases). The V gene lost 3 bases and the J gene lost 2 bases, with 7 bases spanning the gap. Germline CDR1 and CDR2: WSHSY and SAAADI. The CDR3 runs to 13 residues. The CDR3 sequence is CASSDKGNYGYTF. As DNA, the CDR3 is TGCGCCAGCAGTGATAAGGGGAACTATGGCTACACCTTC.

The genes are TRBV7-3 and TRBJ1-1; D gene ambiguous. V was pared by 2 bases and J by 1 base, with 11 bases between. The CDR3 contains 15 residues. Germline-derived CDR1 and CDR2 are SGHTA and FQGTGA. The CDR3 DNA reads TGTGCCAGCAGCTTAGCACCCGCAGGGAACACTGAAGCTTTCTTT. It specifies CASSLAPAGNTEAFF.

The genes are TRBV6-5 and TRBJ1-4, with D hard to call. The CDR3 has 13 amino acids. Trimming cost V 7 bases and J 11 bases, with 17 bases left between them. The germline V gene has CDR1 MNHEY and CDR2 SVGAGI. The CDR3 region is CASIGLGGWKLFF. As DNA, the CDR3 is TGTGCCAGCATCGGGTTAGGAGGGTGGAAACTGTTTTTT.

The chain recombines TRBV9 with TRBJ1-1; 7 positions match TRBD1. There are 14 residues in the CDR3. CDR1 is SGDLS and CDR2 is YYNGEE in the germline V gene. V trimming: 4 bases; J trimming: 7 bases; junction bases outside the gene matches: 10. The CDR3 DNA reads as TGTGCCAGCAGCATCTTAGGGGGCGCGGGTGAAGCTTTCTTT. Residues: CASSILGGAGEAFF.

The chain couples TRBV30 to TRBJ1-6; TRBD1 aligns across 11 bases. This CDR3 is built from 14 residues. Germline CDR1 reads GTSNPN; CDR2 reads SVGIG (reference sequence). The V segment lost 3 bases and the J segment 9 bases; nucleotides outside the gene matches: 4. CDR3 bases: TGTGCCTGGAGAGGACAGGGGGCAGGTTCACCCCTCCACTTT. Translation gives CAWRGQGAGSPLHF. The complete variable domain, with remaining parts taken from reference TRBV30 and TRBJ1-6, reads SQTIHQWPATLVQPVGSPLSLECTVEGTSNPNLYWYRQAAGRGLQLLFYSVGIGQISSEVPQNLSASRPQDRQFILSSKKLLLSDSGFYLCAWRGQGAGSPLHFGNGTRLTVT.

The J gene is TRBJ1-1, the V gene TRBV5-1; D perhaps matches TRBD1 (5 bases). V lost 1 base and J 6 bases, leaving 13 bases between the germline ends. This CDR3 is built from 14 residues. CDR1 and CDR2 (germline): SGHRS, YFSETQ. The CDR3 region is CASSLLGVWSEAFF. The CDR3 DNA follows: TGCGCCAGCAGCTTGTTAGGGGTATGGTCTGAAGCTTTCTTT.

The chain employs TRBV6-5 and TRBJ2-7; TRBD1 matches 8 bases. V shed 7 bases and J 4 bases; nucleotides not matched to a gene: 12. This CDR3 spans 15 amino acids. From germline, CDR1 is MNHEY and CDR2 SVGAGI. The CDR3 region has the DNA TGTGCCAGCACCCAGGCCAGGGGGCTCGGATACGAGCAGTACTTC. Amino acid sequence: CASTQARGLGYEQYF.

The V gene is TRBV18, the J gene TRBJ1-5, with D possibly being TRBD1 (5 bases). Per the germline V gene, CDR1 is KGHSH and CDR2 is LQKENI. This CDR3 is 17 amino acids long. V was shortened by 1 base and J by 6 bases, with 19 bases between the two germline ends. The chain's CDR3 is CASSPLRAGRGVQPQHF. The CDR3 DNA sequence: TGTGCCAGCTCACCACTTCGGGCGGGGAGGGGCGTTCAGCCCCAGCATTTT.

The chain carries TRBV2 and TRBJ1-5; tentative D call: TRBD1 (6 bases). The germline CDR1 and CDR2 sequences are SNHLY and FYNNEI. The CDR3 spans 14 residues. V was cut by 6 bases and J by 3 bases, with 12 bases left in between. The CDR3 nucleotides are TGTGCCAGCAGGGACGGGACACCCAATCAGCCCCAGCATTTT. It is translated as CASRDGTPNQPQHF.

The rearrangement joins TRBV6-5 to TRBJ2-1; D ambiguous. Germline CDR1 is MNHEY and CDR2 is SVGAGI. The V end was cut by 6 bases, the J end by 4 bases, with 7 bases between. The length of the CDR3 is 12 residues. The CDR3 reads CASSSYYNEQFF. CDR3 nucleotides: TGTGCCAGCAGCTCGTATTACAATGAGCAGTTCTTC.

The genes are TRBV7-4 and TRBJ1-5; D is ambiguous. Germline CDR1 reads SGHVT; CDR2 reads SQSDAQ. V lost 2 bases, J lost 5 bases, and 10 bases lay in between. The CDR3 runs 14 residues. CDR3 DNA: TGTGCCAGCAGCTTAAAGGGAGGTGATCAGCCCCAGCATTTT. It encodes CASSLKGGDQPQHF.

The DNA for the CDR3 is TGTGCCAGCAGCCAAGAAGGTAGCGGGGGCTCTATCCCCCGACTAGACGAGCAGTACTTC. Protein sequence: CASSQEGSGGSIPRLDEQYF. This chain joins TRBV3-1 (or the pseudogene TRBV3-2) and TRBJ2-7, with TRBD2 matching 9 bases. The germline V gene has CDR1 LGHDT and CDR2 YNNKEL (reference sequence). The CDR3 is 20 amino acids. V gave up 0 bases and J gave up 5 bases; unmatched junction bases: 20.

This clone occurred once. This chain links TRBV5-5 with TRBJ2-1; 8 nucleotides agree with TRBD2. Looked up from germline, CDR1 is SGHKS and CDR2 is YYEKEE (reference sequence). V lost 0 bases, J lost 1 base, and 6 bases stayed unmatched. This CDR3 contains 17 residues. The CDR3 coding sequence is TGTGCCAGCAGCTTGGACGAGCGGGGGAGGTCCTACAATGAGCAGTTCTTC. Protein product: CASSLDERGRSYNEQFF. Looking up the rest from reference TRBV5-5 and TRBJ2-1 gives the full variable domain: DAGVTQSPTHLIKTRGQQVTLRCSPISGHKSVSWYQQVLGQGPQFIFQYYEKEERGRGNFPDRFSARQFPNYSSELNVNALLLGDSALYLCASSLDERGRSYNEQFFGPGTRLTVL.

V usage is TRBV6-4 and J usage is TRBJ2-1; 9 nucleotides line up with TRBD2. The CDR3 is 16 residues long. In germline, CDR1 is MRHNA, CDR2 SNTAGT. J lost 0 bases, V lost 5 bases, and 5 bases had no gene match. CDR3 coding DNA: TGTGCCAGCAGTTCTAGCGGGGAGAGCTCCTACAATGAGCAGTTCTTC. Translation: CASSSSGESSYNEQFF.

The rearrangement joins TRBV5-6 to TRBJ2-5, with 9 positions matching TRBD2. Germline V CDR1 and CDR2: SGHDT, YYEEEE. V lost 4 bases and J lost 3; bases outside the gene matches: 7. The CDR3 consists of 15 residues. The CDR3 region is CASSAAGGPKETQYF. The CDR3 nucleotides read TGTGCCAGCAGCGCCGCGGGGGGGCCAAAAGAGACCCAGTACTTC. The variable domain in full, with the rest retrieved from reference TRBV5-6 and TRBJ2-5, is DAGVTQSPTHLIKTRGQQVTLRCSPKSGHDTVSWYQQALGQGPQFIFQYYEEEERQRGNFPDRFSGHQFPNYSSELNVNALLLGDSALYLCASSAAGGPKETQYFGPGTRLLVL.

The genes are TRBV2 and TRBJ1-4, with 7 nucleotides matching TRBD1. Germline lookup yields CDR1 SNHLY and CDR2 FYNNEI. The CDR3 is made up of 14 amino acids. The V and J ends lost 8 bases and 4 bases, in that order; junction bases with no gene match: 7. The CDR3 DNA reads TGTGCCAGCGGACCGGGACAGATTAATGAAAAACTGTTTTTT. Protein sequence: CASGPGQINEKLFF.

V usage is TRBV5-1 and J usage is TRBJ2-3, with 7 bases fitting TRBD2. This CDR3 spans 15 amino acids. The germline V gene encodes CDR1 SGHRS and CDR2 YFSETQ. With V trimmed by 1 base and J by 3 bases, 5 bases remained unmatched. The CDR3 protein is CASSLFSGGTDTQYF. Written as DNA, the CDR3 is TGCGCCAGCAGCTTGTTCTCCGGGGGGACAGATACGCAGTATTTT.

This chain joins TRBV11-2 and TRBJ2-4; a possible D gene is TRBD2 (6 bases). Germline assignment: CDR1 SGHAT and CDR2 FQNNGV. Deletions cut 6 bases from V and 3 bases from J, with 15 bases between. This CDR3 spans 15 amino acids. CDR3 nucleotide sequence: TGTGCCAGCAGTCAAACGGGAGTCGTCAAAAACATTCAGTACTTC. As protein: CASSQTGVVKNIQYF.

The CDR3: CASSLLGTGGVEKLFF. The DNA for the CDR3 is TGTGCCAGCAGTTTACTCGGGACAGGGGGAGTTGAAAAACTGTTTTTT. The chain links TRBV27 to TRBJ1-4; 11 bases are a match to TRBD1. Germline V CDR1 and CDR2: MNHEY, SMNVEV (reference sequence). The V segment lost 2 bases and the J segment 7 bases; nucleotides outside the gene matches: 6. The length of the CDR3 is 16 residues.

The rearrangement uses TRBV6-5 and TRBJ1-3; D is undetermined. The CDR3 runs to 13 residues. Per the germline V gene, CDR1 is MNHEY and CDR2 is SVGAGI. Trimming cost V 7 bases and J 0 bases, with 7 bases left between them. The CDR3 region has the DNA TGTGCCAGCATGCGGTACTCTGGAAACACCATATATTTT. Protein product: CASMRYSGNTIYF.